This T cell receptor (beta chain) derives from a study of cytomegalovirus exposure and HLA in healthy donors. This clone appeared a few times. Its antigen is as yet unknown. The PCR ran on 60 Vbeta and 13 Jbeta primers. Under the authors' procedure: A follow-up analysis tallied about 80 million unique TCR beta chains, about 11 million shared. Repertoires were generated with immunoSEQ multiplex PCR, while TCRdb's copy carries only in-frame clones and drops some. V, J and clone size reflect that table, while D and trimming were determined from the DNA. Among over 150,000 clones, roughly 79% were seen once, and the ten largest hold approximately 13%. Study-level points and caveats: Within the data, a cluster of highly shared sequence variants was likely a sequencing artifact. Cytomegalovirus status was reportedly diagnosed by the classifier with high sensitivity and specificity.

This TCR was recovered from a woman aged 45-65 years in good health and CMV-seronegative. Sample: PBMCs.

For the CDR3, the DNA is TGTGCCAGCAGCGTATCGTCGACAGGGGGCACAGATACGCAGTATTTT. As protein: CASSVSSTGGTDTQYF. The rearrangement joins TRBV9 to TRBJ2-3, with TRBD1 matching over 8 bases. CDR3 length equals 16 residues. J was trimmed by 1 base and V by 1 base; bases with no gene match: 5. The germline V gene has CDR1 SGDLS and CDR2 YYNGEE.